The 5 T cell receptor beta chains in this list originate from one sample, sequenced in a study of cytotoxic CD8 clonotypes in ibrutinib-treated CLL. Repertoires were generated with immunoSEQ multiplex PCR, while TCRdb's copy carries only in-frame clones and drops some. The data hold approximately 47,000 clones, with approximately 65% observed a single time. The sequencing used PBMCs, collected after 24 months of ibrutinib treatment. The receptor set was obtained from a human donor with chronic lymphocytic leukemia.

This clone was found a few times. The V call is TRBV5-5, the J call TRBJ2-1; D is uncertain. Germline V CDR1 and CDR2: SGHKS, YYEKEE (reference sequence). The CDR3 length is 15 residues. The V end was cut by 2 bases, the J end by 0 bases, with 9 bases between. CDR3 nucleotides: TGTGCCAGCAGCTTCATCCGCGACTCCTACAATGAGCAGTTCTTC. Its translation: CASSFIRDSYNEQFF. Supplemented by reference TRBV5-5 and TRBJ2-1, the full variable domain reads DAGVTQSPTHLIKTRGQQVTLRCSPISGHKSVSWYQQVLGQGPQFIFQYYEKEERGRGNFPDRFSARQFPNYSSELNVNALLLGDSALYLCASSFIRDSYNEQFFGPGTRLTVL.

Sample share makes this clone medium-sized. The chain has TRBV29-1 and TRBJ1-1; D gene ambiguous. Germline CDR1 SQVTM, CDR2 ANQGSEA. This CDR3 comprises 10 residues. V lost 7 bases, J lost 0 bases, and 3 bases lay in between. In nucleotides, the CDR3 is TGCAGCGGCTTGAACACTGAAGCTTTCTTT. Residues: CSGLNTEAFF.

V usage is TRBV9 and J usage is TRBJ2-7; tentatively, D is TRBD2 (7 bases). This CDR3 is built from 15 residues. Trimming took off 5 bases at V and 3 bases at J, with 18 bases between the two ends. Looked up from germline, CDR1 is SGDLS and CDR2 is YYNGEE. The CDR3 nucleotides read TGTGCCAGCAGTATTGGGGGGGCCCTCAACTACGAGCAGTACTTC. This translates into CASSIGGALNYEQYF.

The CDR3 is CASSTRDGYYNEQFF. The CDR3 coding sequence is TGTGCCAGCAGTACCCGGGACGGGTACTACAATGAGCAGTTCTTC. J is TRBJ2-1 and V is TRBV28; the D call may be TRBD1 or TRBD2 (5 bases each). The germline V and J ends were trimmed by 5 bases and 3 bases, with 14 bases remaining between them. The CDR3 spans 15 residues. Germline-derived CDR1 and CDR2 are MDHEN and SYDVKM.

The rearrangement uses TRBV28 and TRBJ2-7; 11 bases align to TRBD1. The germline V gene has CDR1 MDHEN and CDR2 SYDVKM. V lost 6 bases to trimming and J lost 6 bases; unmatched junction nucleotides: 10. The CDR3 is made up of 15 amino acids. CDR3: CASRPPTGTGGEQYF. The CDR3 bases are TGTGCCAGCAGACCTCCCACCGGGACAGGGGGCGAGCAGTACTTC.